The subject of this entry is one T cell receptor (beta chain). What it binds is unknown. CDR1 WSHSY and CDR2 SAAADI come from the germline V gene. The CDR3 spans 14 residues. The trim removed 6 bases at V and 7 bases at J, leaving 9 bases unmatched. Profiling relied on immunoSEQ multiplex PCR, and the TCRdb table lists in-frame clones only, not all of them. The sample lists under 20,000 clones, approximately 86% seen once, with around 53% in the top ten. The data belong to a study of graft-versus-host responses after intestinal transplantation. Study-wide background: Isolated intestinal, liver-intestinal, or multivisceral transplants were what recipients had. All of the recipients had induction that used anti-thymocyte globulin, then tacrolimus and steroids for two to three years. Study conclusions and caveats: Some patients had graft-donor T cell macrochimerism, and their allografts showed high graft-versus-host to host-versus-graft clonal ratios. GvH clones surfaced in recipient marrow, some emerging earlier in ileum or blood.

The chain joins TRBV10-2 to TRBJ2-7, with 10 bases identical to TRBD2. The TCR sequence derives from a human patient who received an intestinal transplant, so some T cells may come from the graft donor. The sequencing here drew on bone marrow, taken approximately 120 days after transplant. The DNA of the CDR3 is TGCGCCAGCAGAACTAGCGGGGCCCCGGGGGAGCAGTACTTC. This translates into CASRTSGAPGEQYF.